This T cell receptor beta chain was recorded in a study of Graves' ophthalmopathy and Graves' hyperthyroidism. This clonotype was picked up many times. The authors amplified TCR beta CDR3 regions from RNA transcripts. An opening RT-PCR round employed HTBI primers and preceded a second-round multiplex PCR. TCRdb ran MiXCR on the multiplex PCR reads and lists one entry per CDR3 protein. Of 600,000 to 650,000 distinct CDR3 sequences in the sample, about a fifth were seen once. The trim removed 1 base at V and 2 bases at J, leaving 2 bases unmatched. The CDR3 runs to 15 residues. Germline V gives CDR1 SGHVS, CDR2 FQNEAQ.

J is TRBJ2-7 and V is TRBV7-8, with 10 bases identical to TRBD1. The sequence was collected from a woman aged 18-35 years with stable Graves' hyperthyroidism. Some clones in this sample may be carry-over from other donors' samples. Source material: peripheral blood. Written as DNA, the CDR3 is TGTGCCAGCAGCTTAGTGGGACAGGGGACCTACGAGCAGTACTTC. Translation gives CASSLVGQGTYEQYF.